This T cell receptor (beta chain) was identified during a study of regulatory T cells in long-lasting Graves disease. This clonotype was picked up a small number of times. Its ends do not fully match the called genes, so a read error is possible. Construction of TCR beta libraries relied on iRepertoire HTBI primers and on Arm-PCR targeting CDR3 regions. TCRdb reprocessed the multiplex PCR reads via MiXCR and lists one record per CDR3 protein. Of under 800,000 distinct CDR3 sequences listed, 16% were seen once; the top ten hold 15% to 20%. This CDR3 has 14 residues. Germline V gene lookup returns CDR1 MNHEY and CDR2 SVGEGT. Time point noted: newly diagnosed GD, antithyroid drugs for less than 3 months. PBMCs provided the RNA from which the TCR library was made. This sample was also put to use in a study of T cells in Graves' hyperthyroidism and ophthalmopathy. That work contributes: Ophthalmopathy was model-predicted a median approximately six months pre-onset.

Sequencing was performed on peripheral blood mononuclear cells (PBMCs), taken at new diagnosis, from a patient treated with antithyroid drugs. The sequence derives from a woman between 25 and 40 years old with Graves disease. This chain joins TRBV6-2 or TRBV6-3 and TRBJ1-1, with unresolved D. Here the CDR3 DNA reads TGTGCCAGCAGTTACTCTACGGGGTACACTGAAGCTTCCTTT. Translated, it gives CASSYSTGYTEASF.